This T cell receptor beta chain was identified during a study of identical twins. Study-level results: Insertions ran lower in abundant cord blood beta clonotypes, though not in memory repertoires. Out-of-frame sharing of TCR alpha in monozygotic twins was underestimated by models.

Healthy Caucasians were all of the donors. In TCRdb, the 5' RACE reads were re-called with MiXCR into one record per CDR3 protein. There are 750,000 to 950,000 distinct CDR3 sequences in the sample; roughly an eighth occur only once, and around 1.5% lies in the top ten. The CDR3 loop spans 14 amino acids. V lost 4 bases, J lost 6 bases, and 15 bases lay in between. Germline CDR1 and CDR2: MGHRA and YSYEKL. This clonotype turned up a few times. Its specificity is not known. These data were also reused for a study on yellow fever vaccine responses in identical twins.

The sample comprised PBMCs. This sequence was found in a young woman in good health. The chain links TRBV4-1 to TRBJ1-2; D is unresolved. The CDR3 spells CASSPGMSRDGYTF. CDR3 DNA sequence: TGCGCCAGCAGCCCGGGGATGTCAAGGGATGGCTACACCTTC.